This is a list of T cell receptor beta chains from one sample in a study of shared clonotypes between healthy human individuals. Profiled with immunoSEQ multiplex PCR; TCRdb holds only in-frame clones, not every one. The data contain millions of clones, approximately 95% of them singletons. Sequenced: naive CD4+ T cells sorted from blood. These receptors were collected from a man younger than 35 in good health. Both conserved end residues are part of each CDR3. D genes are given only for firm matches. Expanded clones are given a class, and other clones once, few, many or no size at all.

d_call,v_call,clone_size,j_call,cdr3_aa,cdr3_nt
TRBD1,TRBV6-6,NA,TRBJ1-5,CASRLQRTGNNQPQHF,TGTGCCAGCAGACTCCAAAGGACAGGTAACAATCAGCCCCAGCATTTT
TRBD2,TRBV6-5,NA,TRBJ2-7,CASSYSGTSYEQYF,TGTGCCAGCAGTTACTCGGGGACTAGCTACGAGCAGTACTTC
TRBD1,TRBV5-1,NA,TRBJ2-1,CASSSGTGGYNEQFF,TGCGCCAGCAGCTCCGGGACAGGGGGATACAATGAGCAGTTCTTC
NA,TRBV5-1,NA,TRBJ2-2,CASSQTSQVLWGNTGELFF,TGCGCCAGCAGCCAAACCTCACAGGTCCTATGGGGAAACACCGGGGAGCTGTTTTTT
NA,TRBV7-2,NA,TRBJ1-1,CASSLARGSEAFF,TGTGCCAGCAGCTTAGCGCGAGGTAGTGAAGCTTTCTTT
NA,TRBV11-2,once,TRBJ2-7,CASSHSGSYEQYF,TGTGCCAGCAGCCACAGCGGGTCCTACGAGCAGTACTTC
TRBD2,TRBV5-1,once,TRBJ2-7,CASSLGLAGDYEQYF,TGCGCCAGCAGCTTGGGTCTAGCGGGAGACTACGAGCAGTACTTC
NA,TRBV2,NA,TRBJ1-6,CASSERGVNSPLHF,TGTGCCAGCAGTGAACGGGGGGTTAATTCACCCCTCCACTTT
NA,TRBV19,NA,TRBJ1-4,CASSPSPTVLEKLFF,TGTGCCAGTAGTCCCTCTCCAACGGTATTAGAAAAACTGTTTTTT
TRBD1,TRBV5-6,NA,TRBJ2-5,CASSLRGTGAFETQYF,TGTGCCAGCAGCTTGAGGGGGACAGGGGCTTTTGAGACCCAGTACTTC
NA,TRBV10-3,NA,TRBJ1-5,CAISEQGQNQPQHF,TGTGCCATCAGTGAGCAGGGGCAGAATCAGCCCCAGCATTTT
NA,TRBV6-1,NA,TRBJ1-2,CASSEPGRYGYTF,TGTGCCAGCAGTGAGCCAGGGCGCTATGGCTACACCTTC
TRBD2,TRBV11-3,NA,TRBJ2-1,CASSLSGTSGYNEQFF,TGTGCCAGCAGCTTGTCCGGGACTAGCGGATACAATGAGCAGTTCTTC
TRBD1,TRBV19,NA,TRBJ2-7,CASSTPGQRVPYEQYF,TGTGCCAGTAGCACACCGGGACAGAGGGTCCCCTACGAGCAGTACTTC
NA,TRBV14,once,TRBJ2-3,CASSHLGITDTQYF,TGTGCCAGCAGCCACCTCGGGATCACAGATACGCAGTATTTT
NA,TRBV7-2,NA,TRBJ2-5,CASSLGSQETQYF,TGTGCCAGCAGCTTAGGAAGCCAAGAGACCCAGTACTTC
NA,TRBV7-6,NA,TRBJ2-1,CASSLAGGGSSSYNEQFF,TGTGCCAGCAGCTTAGCGGGGGGAGGTAGCAGCTCCTACAATGAGCAGTTCTTC
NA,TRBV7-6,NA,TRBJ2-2,CASSRREFANTGELFF,TGTGCCAGCAGCCGCCGGGAGTTCGCGAACACCGGGGAGCTGTTTTTT
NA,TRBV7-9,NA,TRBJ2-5,CASSSTGRAYQETQYF,TGTGCCAGCAGCTCTACAGGGCGAGCGTACCAAGAGACCCAGTACTTC
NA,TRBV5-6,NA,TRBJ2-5,CASSLGSAQYF,TGTGCCAGCAGCTTGGGGTCGGCCCAGTACTTC
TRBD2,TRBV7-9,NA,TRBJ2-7,CAEGGRGLDEQYF,TGTGCGGAGGGCGGGAGGGGTCTCGACGAGCAGTACTTC
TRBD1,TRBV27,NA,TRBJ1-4,CASSPRDSEKLFF,TGTGCCAGCAGTCCGCGGGACAGCGAAAAACTGTTTTTT
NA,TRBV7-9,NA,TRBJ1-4,CASNADTTNEKLFF,TGTGCCAGCAATGCTGATACAACTAATGAAAAACTGTTTTTT
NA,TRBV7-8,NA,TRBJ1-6,CASSPRRGSSYNSPLHF,TGTGCCAGCAGCCCCCGCCGGGGGAGCTCCTATAATTCACCCCTCCACTTT
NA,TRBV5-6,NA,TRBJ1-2,CASSLDGGYTF,TGTGCCAGCAGCTTGGATGGTGGCTACACCTTC
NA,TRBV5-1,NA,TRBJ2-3,CASSLDRSTDTQYF,TGCGCCAGCAGCTTGGACCGTAGCACAGATACGCAGTATTTT
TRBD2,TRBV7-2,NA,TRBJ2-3,CASETGTSGLTDTQYF,TGTGCCAGCGAGACAGGGACTAGCGGGCTCACAGATACGCAGTATTTT
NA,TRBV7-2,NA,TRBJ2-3,CASSLRGADTQYF,TGTGCCAGCAGCTTACGGGGAGCAGATACGCAGTATTTT
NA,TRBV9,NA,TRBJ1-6,CASSLTDYNSPLHF,TGTGCCAGCAGTCTGACAGACTATAATTCACCCCTCCACTTT
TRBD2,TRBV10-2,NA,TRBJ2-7,CASSIGLAGAQEQYF,TGCGCCAGCAGTATAGGACTAGCGGGAGCTCAGGAGCAGTACTTC
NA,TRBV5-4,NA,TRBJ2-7,CASSDPPFEQYF,TGTGCCAGCAGCGATCCACCGTTTGAGCAGTACTTC
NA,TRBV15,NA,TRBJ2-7,CATSRATDYEQYF,TGTGCCACCAGCAGAGCGACAGACTACGAGCAGTACTTC
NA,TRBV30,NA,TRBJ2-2,CAWSLTGSGELFF,TGTGCCTGGAGTCTCACAGGGTCCGGGGAGCTGTTTTTT
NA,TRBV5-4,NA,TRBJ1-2,CASTPRGSNYGYTF,TGTGCCAGCACGCCCCGGGGCAGTAACTATGGCTACACCTTC
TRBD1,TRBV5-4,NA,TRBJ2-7,CASRIRGTGPGEQYF,TGTGCCAGCAGGATTAGGGGGACAGGGCCAGGGGAGCAGTACTTC
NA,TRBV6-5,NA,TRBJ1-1,CASSYGPTEAFF,TGTGCCAGCAGTTACGGGCCCACTGAAGCTTTCTTT
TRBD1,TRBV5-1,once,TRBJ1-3,CASTPRGTPGNTIYF,TGCGCCAGCACCCCCAGGGGGACCCCTGGAAACACCATATATTTT
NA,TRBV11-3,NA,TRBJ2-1,CASSLDSHEQFF,TGTGCCAGCAGCTTAGATAGTCATGAGCAGTTCTTC
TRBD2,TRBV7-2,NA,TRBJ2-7,CASSLGLAPYEQYF,TGTGCCAGCAGCTTGGGACTAGCGCCCTACGAGCAGTACTTC
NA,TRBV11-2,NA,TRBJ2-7,CASSFLGAGEQYF,TGTGCCAGCAGCTTTTTAGGTGCGGGGGAGCAGTACTTC
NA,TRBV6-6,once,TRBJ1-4,CASSARGDNEKLFF,TGTGCCAGCAGTGCCAGGGGCGATAATGAAAAACTGTTTTTT
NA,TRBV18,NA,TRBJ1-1,CATAASSTEAFF,TGTGCCACTGCCGCGTCGAGTACTGAAGCTTTCTTT
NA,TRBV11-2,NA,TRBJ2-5,CASGQRIPGTLGTQYF,TGTGCCAGCGGACAACGGATTCCAGGGACCTTGGGGACCCAGTACTTC
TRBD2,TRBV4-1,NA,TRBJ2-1,CASSQQIAGLINEQFF,TGCGCCAGCAGCCAACAAATAGCGGGACTGATCAATGAGCAGTTCTTC
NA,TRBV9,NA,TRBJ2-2,CASSVATGELFF,TGTGCCAGCAGCGTAGCTACCGGGGAGCTGTTTTTT
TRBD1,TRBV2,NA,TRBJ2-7,CASSDPDRQGYEQYF,TGTGCCAGCAGTGACCCTGACAGACAGGGCTACGAGCAGTACTTC
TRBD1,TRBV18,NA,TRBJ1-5,CASSPPGTGSNQPQHF,TGTGCCAGCTCACCACCGGGGACAGGTAGCAATCAGCCCCAGCATTTT
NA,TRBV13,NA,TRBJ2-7,CASSFLTYEQYF,TGTGCCAGCAGCTTTTTGACCTACGAGCAGTACTTC
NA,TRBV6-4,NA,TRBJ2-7,CASSDSSTAALYF,TGTGCCAGCAGTGACTCCTCGACAGCTGCCCTGTACTTC
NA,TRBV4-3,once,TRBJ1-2,CASSLRQGVTNYGYTF,TGCGCCAGCAGCCTAAGACAAGGCGTTACTAACTATGGCTACACCTTC
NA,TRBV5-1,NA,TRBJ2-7,CASSTGTPGHLYEQYF,TGCGCCAGCAGCACCGGGACGCCCGGGCATTTATACGAGCAGTACTTC
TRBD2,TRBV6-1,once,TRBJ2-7,CASREPHGASGPYEQYF,TGTGCCAGCAGGGAACCGCACGGGGCTAGCGGACCCTACGAGCAGTACTTC
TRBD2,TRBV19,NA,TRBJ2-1,CASRRGREGKGFF,TGTGCCAGTAGGAGGGGACGGGAGGGGAAGGGATTCTTC
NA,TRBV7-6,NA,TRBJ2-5,CASSSRGTQYF,TGTGCCAGCAGCTCCCGCGGGACCCAGTACTTC